Shown below are 9 T cell receptor beta chains from a single sample sequenced in a study of shared clonotypes between healthy human individuals. Some clones are missing from TCRdb's copy, which holds only in-frame ones; the method was immunoSEQ multiplex PCR. Of about 2.3 million clones listed, over 85% are singletons. The sequenced sample consisted of naive CD4+ T cells from PBMCs. Subset indicated: CD45RA+ positively selected. Every receptor here comes from a man aged 18-30 years in good health. Some clones in this sample may be carry-over from other donors' samples.

The V call is TRBV28, the J call TRBJ2-6, with 8 positions matching TRBD1. CDR3 length: 16 amino acids. V dropped 4 bases and J dropped 2; count of bases not matched to a gene: 4. Looked up from germline, CDR1 is MDHEN and CDR2 is SYDVKM. CDR3 sequence (DNA): TGTGCCAGCAGTTCAGGACAGGGCACTGGGGCCAACGTCCTGACTTTC. Amino acid sequence: CASSSGQGTGANVLTF.

This chain connects TRBV28 to TRBJ2-7; D gene ambiguous. Germline loops: CDR1 MDHEN, CDR2 SYDVKM. The CDR3 spans 15 residues. The V end was cut by 7 bases, the J end by 4 bases, with 20 bases between. CDR3 sequence: CASISPSSGNYEQYF. The DNA of the CDR3 is TGTGCCAGCATCTCCCCTAGTAGTGGAAATTACGAGCAGTACTTC.

The chain carries TRBV28 and TRBJ2-2; no firm D call. CDR3 length: 15 residues. V lost 2 bases, J lost 3 bases, and 10 bases lay in between. The germline V gene has CDR1 MDHEN and CDR2 SYDVKM. CDR3 in DNA: TGTGCCAGCAGTTTAGGTAGTCGGCACACCGGGGAGCTGTTTTTT. Its protein is CASSLGSRHTGELFF.

The chain links TRBV6-1 to TRBJ1-4; D ambiguous. The CDR3 covers 15 residues. V lost 6 bases to trimming and J lost 5 bases, with 16 bases between them. Per the germline V gene, CDR1 is MNHNS and CDR2 is SASEGT. The CDR3 spells CASSPSVVQNEKLFF. CDR3 sequence (DNA): TGTGCCAGCAGCCCCTCGGTGGTCCAAAATGAAAAACTGTTTTTT.

The CDR3, as DNA: TGTGCCAGCAGCCGATCCCTGAGGCAGGGGGCCGAGGAGACCCAGTACTTC. Translation: CASSRSLRQGAEETQYF. This rearrangement joins TRBV7-6 to TRBJ2-5, with 8 bases identical to TRBD1. The CDR3 contains 17 residues. After removal of 5 bases from V and 5 bases from J, the junction contained 16 bases not matched to a gene. Per the germline V gene, CDR1 is SGHVS and CDR2 is FNYEAQ.

The J gene is TRBJ2-2, the V gene TRBV6-1; 8 bases are a match to TRBD1. Germline lookup yields CDR1 MNHNS and CDR2 SASEGT. Trimming removed 4 bases from V and 4 bases from J; junction bases left unmatched: 2. The CDR3 is made up of 14 amino acids. The CDR3 nucleotides read TGTGCCAGCAGTGGAGACAGGGGCACCGGGGAGCTGTTTTTT. Translating it yields CASSGDRGTGELFF.

The chain has TRBV14 and TRBJ2-3; TRBD2 matches at 8 bases. CDR1 is SGHDN, CDR2 FVKESK, per germline. V shed 1 base, J shed 1 base, and the junction held 4 bases outside the gene matches. The CDR3 covers 16 residues. The CDR3 region has the DNA TGTGCCAGCAGCCAAGCGGCTAGCGGGCGCACAGATACGCAGTATTTT. This encodes CASSQAASGRTDTQYF.

The genes are TRBV5-4 and TRBJ2-7; a possible D gene is TRBD1 (6 bases). This CDR3 spans 15 amino acids. CDR1 and CDR2 from the germline V gene are SGHNT and YYREEE (reference sequence). V was cut by 4 bases and J by 3 bases, with 17 bases left in between. The chain's CDR3 is CASSVLDGGGYEQYF. CDR3 nucleotide sequence: TGTGCCAGCAGCGTCCTGGATGGGGGCGGCTACGAGCAGTACTTC. The variable domain in full, with the rest retrieved from reference TRBV5-4 and TRBJ2-7, is ETGVTQSPTHLIKTRGQQVTLRCSSQSGHNTVSWYQQALGQGPQFIFQYYREEENGRGNFPPRFSGLQFPNYSSELNVNALELDDSALYLCASSVLDGGGYEQYFGPGTRLTVT.

This chain connects TRBV4-1 to TRBJ2-7; 7 positions match TRBD1. Losses at the gene ends were 1 base for V and 6 bases for J; bases not matched to a gene: 6. Germline loops: CDR1 MGHRA, CDR2 YSYEKL. The CDR3 is 14 amino acids. The DNA for the CDR3 is TGCGCCAGCAGCCAAGCCCAGACAGGGACCGAGCAGTACTTC. This codes for CASSQAQTGTEQYF.